This T cell receptor beta chain derives from a study of CD8 T cells in Susac syndrome. Sequencing of TCR beta was performed on blood CD8+ T cells and on blood CD4+ T cells. Reverse transcription of roughly 0.5 to 1 ug RNA used random hexamers. The CDR3 of TCR beta was amplified by immunoSEQ multiplex PCR across 54 Vbeta and 13 Jbeta. TCRdb reanalysed the immunoSEQ multiplex PCR reads using MiXCR and keeps one entry per CDR3 protein. The profile shows over 95,000 distinct CDR3 sequences, about nine tenths of them singletons. The germline V gene has CDR1 LGHNT and CDR2 FRNRAP. The CDR3 extends over 14 amino acids. The ends were cut back, 6 bases at V and 2 bases at J, with 13 bases in the middle.

The V gene is TRBV12-5, the J gene TRBJ2-5, with unresolved D. The specimen was CD8+ T cells from PBMCs. This receptor was taken from a human donor in good health. The CDR3, as DNA: TGTGCTAGTGGGCGTGTTCAGGAGCAAGAGACCCAGTACTTC. Protein: CASGRVQEQETQYF.